This T cell receptor (beta chain) was sequenced in a study of T cell clonality in common variable immunodeficiency (dated by TCRdb to the mid-2010s). Broad study findings and their caveats: Although equal DNA input was used, an average of about 75,000 unique sequences per sample was obtained for controls, compared with around 32,000 for CVID samples. Fewer TCRbeta clones were shared among CVID subjects than among healthy controls (p < 0.0001). Correlations of repertoire features with clinical complications were constrained by heterogeneity among patients within the CVID cohort. The authors noted that sequencing repertoires of T cell subpopulations would be needed to clarify what caused the increased clonality in CVID. Compared with healthy controls, CVID subjects showed increased TCRbeta clonality (t-test p = 0.018), a feature most characteristic of about a third of subjects. Reportedly, TCRbeta sequences from CVID had fewer deletions and N-nucleotide insertions, and highly modified clones with 13 or more V deletions were absent from CVID.

There are 15 amino acids in the CDR3, from cysteine to phenylalanine inclusive. Only the CDR3 bases that were read are kept: 36 of them, in frame from base 1. Trimming leaves V shorter by 7 bases and J shorter by 2 bases, with the junction holding 10 bases beyond the gene matches. CDR1 and CDR2 (MDHEN, SYDVKM) derive from the germline V gene. Many counts were recorded for this clone. Its cognate antigen has yet to be identified. The missing CDR3 end, 3 residues past where the read stops, is filled in from the germline J gene. Most of the CVID patients and most of the healthy controls were of Caucasian heritage. Heparinized peripheral whole blood samples of roughly 4.5 to 8 ml were collected from each donor. Genomic DNA from adults with common variable immune deficiency (CVID) and from healthy adult controls was the source for sequencing TCRbeta CDR3 repertoires. The control group comprised some 22 healthy adult volunteers, some 12 female and 10 male, aged roughly 23 to 70 years with a mean age of roughly 32. Diluted blood was density-centrifuged over Hypaque 1077 or Ficoll-Paque to isolate peripheral blood mononuclear cells. Genomic DNA was extracted from unsorted mononuclear cells by Qiagen column purification or by a centrifugation-based method.

For sequencing, equivalent amounts of genomic DNA were input from CVID and control samples. For every sample, a 60 bp segment covering the rearranged TCRbeta CDR3 region was amplified and then sequenced. The immunoSEQ assay, a bias-corrected multiplex PCR combined with high-throughput sequencing, was used for TCRbeta amplification. The study's processing was this. Every unique nucleotide sequence counted as a clone and was annotated with V, D and J genes, copy number and frequency. Sequences were labeled productive if in frame, and non-productive if out of frame or containing stop codons. As previously described, clonality was calculated on the basis of Shannon's entropy. The predicted amino acid sequences of productive clones were used to derive the mean CDR3 Kyte-Doolittle hydropathy. The R hclust function was used to hierarchically cluster scaled V gene usage with Manhattan distance and complete linkage. To assess clone sharing by CDR3 amino acid sequence, 12 repertoires per group were resampled over 100 rounds. The repertoires were searched for 60 to 70 published EBV-specific TCRbeta sequences and roughly 250 published CMV-specific TCRbeta sequences. Analysis left out a couple of CVID samples that produced under 10,000 sequences, so fewer than 50 CVID repertoires remained. The table comes from immuneACCESS by way of TCRdb, which keeps in-frame sequences with V and J called. Part of the clones is missing from these tables; in studies checked, under half for an unresolved V gene and the rest for unknown reasons. That table gives V, J and clone size, and the DNA gave D and trimming. The data for this sample show tens of thousands of clones, each detected more than once. The top ten clones comprise approximately 4% of the sample.

The clonotype originates from a person aged 18-70 years in good health. The sequence is built from TRBV28 and TRBJ1-2; TRBD1 fits 7 bases in the junction. Sequenced input: peripheral blood mononuclear cells. The CDR3 sequence is CASITAPTGNYGYTF. The CDR3 DNA, read in part, is TGTGCCAGCATCACCGCCCCGACAGGGAACTATGGC.